Shown below are 3 T cell receptor beta chains from a single sample sequenced in a study of T cells in Graves' hyperthyroidism and ophthalmopathy. TCR beta CDR3 sequences were amplified from RNA transcripts. Initially, a first-round RT-PCR of the TCR CDR3 employed the HTBI primer set. TCRdb analysed the multiplex PCR reads with MiXCR anew, one entry per CDR3 protein. The sample has fewer than 350,000 distinct CDR3 sequences, 13% seen once. Sequenced material: blood. These receptor sequences come from a young woman with Graves' hyperthyroidism that later progressed to Graves' ophthalmopathy.

This clonotype was recorded many times. This chain joins TRBV28 and TRBJ1-2, with 9 bases identical to TRBD1. The V gene's germline CDR1 is MDHEN and CDR2 SYDVKM. V was pared by 3 bases and J by 7 bases, with 6 bases of the junction left unmatched. CDR3 length: 14 amino acids. The CDR3 is CASSFKWDRAGYTF. In DNA, the CDR3 is TGTGCCAGCAGTTTTAAGTGGGACAGGGCTGGCTACACCTTC.

This clonotype appeared a few times. This chain joins TRBV4-1 and TRBJ2-7, with D unclear. Germline V lookup: CDR1 MGHRA, CDR2 YSYEKL. This CDR3 is built from 16 residues. The V end was cut by 3 bases, the J end by 7 bases, with 22 bases between. In DNA form, the CDR3 reads TGCGCCAGCAGCCATCGCGGAAACTCCGAGATCGGGGAGCAGTACTTC. Translated, it gives CASSHRGNSEIGEQYF.

This clonotype was detected ten times or more. This chain links TRBV24-1 with TRBJ2-7; the D gene is possibly TRBD2 (6 bases). V lost 5 bases and J lost 1, with 8 bases in between. CDR1 and CDR2 from the germline V gene are KGHDR and SFDVKD. This CDR3 comprises 13 residues. The CDR3 DNA sequence: TGTGCCACCAGTGGACGGGAGTCCTACGAGCAGTACTTC. Protein: CATSGRESYEQYF.